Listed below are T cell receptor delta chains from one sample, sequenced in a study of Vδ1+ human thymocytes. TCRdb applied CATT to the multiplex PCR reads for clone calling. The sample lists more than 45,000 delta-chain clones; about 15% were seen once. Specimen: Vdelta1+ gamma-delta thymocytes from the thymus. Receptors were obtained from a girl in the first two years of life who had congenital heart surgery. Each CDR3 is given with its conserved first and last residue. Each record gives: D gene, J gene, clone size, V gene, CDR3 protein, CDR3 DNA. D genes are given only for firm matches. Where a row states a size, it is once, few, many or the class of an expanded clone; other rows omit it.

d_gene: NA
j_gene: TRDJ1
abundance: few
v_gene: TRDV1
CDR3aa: CALGERTVPYLRSGRPNTDKLIF
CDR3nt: TGCGCTCTTGGGGAACGCACCGTACCTTACCTACGGAGTGGCCGCCCGAACACCGATAAACTCATCTTT

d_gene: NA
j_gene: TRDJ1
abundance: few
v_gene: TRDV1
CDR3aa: CALGEHPLFPTLLGGYTDKLIF
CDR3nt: TGTGCTCTTGGGGAACACCCCCTCTTTCCTACCCTACTGGGGGGCTACACCGATAAACTCATCTTT

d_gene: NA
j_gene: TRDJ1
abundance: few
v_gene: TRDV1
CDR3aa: CALGELGYLLKHTDKLIF
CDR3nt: TGTGCTCTTGGGGAACTAGGATATCTACTGAAACACACCGATAAACTCATCTTT

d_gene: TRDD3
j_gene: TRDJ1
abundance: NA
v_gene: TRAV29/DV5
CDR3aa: CAASADPTHEPTGGYERDKLIF
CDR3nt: TGTGCCGCAAGCGCCGACCCTACCCACGAGCCCACTGGGGGATACGAGAGAGATAAACTCATCTTT

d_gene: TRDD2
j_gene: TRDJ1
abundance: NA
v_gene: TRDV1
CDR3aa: CALGEGPSYRRKGGFTDKLIF
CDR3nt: TGTGCTCTTGGGGAGGGGCCTTCCTACAGGCGGAAGGGGGGATTCACCGATAAACTCATCTTT

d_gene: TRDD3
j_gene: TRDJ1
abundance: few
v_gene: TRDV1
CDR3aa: CALGERPSLGLPHWGSQAKQYTDKLIF
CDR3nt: TGTGCTCTTGGGGAACGGCCGAGTTTAGGCCTTCCCCACTGGGGGAGCCAGGCTAAACAGTACACCGATAAACTCATCTTT

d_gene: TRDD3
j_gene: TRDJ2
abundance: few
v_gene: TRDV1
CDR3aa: CALGDRSRVLGDHTAQLFF
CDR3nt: TGTGCTCTTGGGGATCGTTCCCGCGTACTGGGGGATCACACAGCACAACTCTTCTTT

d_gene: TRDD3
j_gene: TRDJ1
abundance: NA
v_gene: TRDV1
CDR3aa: CALGEFLLGDSLDTDKLIF
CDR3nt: TGTGCTCTTGGGGAATTCCTACTGGGGGATAGTCTCGACACCGATAAACTCATCTTT

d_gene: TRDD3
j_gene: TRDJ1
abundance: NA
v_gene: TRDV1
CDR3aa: CALGEQGNLGDTYTDKLIF
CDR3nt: TGTGCTCTTGGGGAACAGGGGAATCTGGGGGATACTTACACCGATAAACTCATCTTT

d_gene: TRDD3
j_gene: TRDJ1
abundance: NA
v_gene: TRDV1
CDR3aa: CALGPLLLGGYGGDKLIF
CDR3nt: TGTGCTCTTGGGCCCCTTCTTCTTGGGGGATACGGGGGCGATAAACTCATCTTT

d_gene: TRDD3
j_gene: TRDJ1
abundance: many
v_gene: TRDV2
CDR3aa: CACVFWGYLPDKLIF
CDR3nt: TGTGCCTGTGTTTTCTGGGGATACCTCCCCGATAAACTCATCTTT

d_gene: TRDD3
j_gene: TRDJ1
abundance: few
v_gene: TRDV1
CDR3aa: CALGEPDYPLLLLGDSKADKLIF
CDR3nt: TGTGCTCTTGGGGAACCGGACTACCCTCTCCTACTACTGGGGGATAGTAAGGCCGATAAACTCATCTTT

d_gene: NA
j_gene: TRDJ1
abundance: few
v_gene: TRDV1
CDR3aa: CALGELRISLTDKLIF
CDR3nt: TGTGCTCTTGGGGAACTAAGAATTAGTTTAACCGATAAACTCATCTTT

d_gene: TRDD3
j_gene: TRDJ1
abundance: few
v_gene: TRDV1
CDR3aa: CALGEDKTFLPFTGGYAGKLIF
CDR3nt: TGTGCTCTTGGGGAAGACAAAACCTTCCTCCCCTTTACTGGGGGATACGCGGGGAAACTCATCTTT

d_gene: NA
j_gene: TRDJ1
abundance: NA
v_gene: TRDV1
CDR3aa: CALGERWGTDKLIF
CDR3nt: TGTGCTCTTGGGGAACGATGGGGCACCGATAAACTCATCTTT

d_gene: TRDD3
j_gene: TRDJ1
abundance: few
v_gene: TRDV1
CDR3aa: CALGELCPHTTGEYTDKLIF
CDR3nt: TGTGCTCTTGGGGAACTATGCCCACACACTACTGGGGAGTACACCGATAAACTCATCTTT

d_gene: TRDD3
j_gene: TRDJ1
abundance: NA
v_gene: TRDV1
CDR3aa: CALGEGGYADKLIF
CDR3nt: TGTGCTCTTGGGGAGGGAGGATACGCCGATAAACTCATCTTT

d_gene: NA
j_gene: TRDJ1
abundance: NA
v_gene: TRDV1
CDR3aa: CALQCGYSTDKLIF
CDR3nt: TGTGCTCTCCAGTGTGGATACAGCACCGATAAACTCATCTTT

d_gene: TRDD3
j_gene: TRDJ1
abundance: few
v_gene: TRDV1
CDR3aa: CALGVISLLGDKVDKLIF
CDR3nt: TGTGCTCTTGGGGTCATTTCTCTACTGGGGGATAAAGTCGATAAACTCATCTTT

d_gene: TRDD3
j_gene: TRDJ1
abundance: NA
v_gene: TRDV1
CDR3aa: CALGIKTWGIRPYTDKLIF
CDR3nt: TGTGCTCTTGGGATCAAGACCTGGGGGATACGCCCATACACCGATAAACTCATCTTT

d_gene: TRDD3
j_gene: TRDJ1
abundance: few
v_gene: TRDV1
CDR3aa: CALGESGIKSSLGDSFIF
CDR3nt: TGTGCTCTTGGGGAATCAGGGATTAAAAGTAGTCTGGGGGATAGTTTCATCTTT

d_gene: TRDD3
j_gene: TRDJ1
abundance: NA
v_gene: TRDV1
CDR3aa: CALGEPPPTRGDTALYTDKLIF
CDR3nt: TGTGCTCTTGGGGAACCTCCTCCCACCCGTGGGGATACGGCCCTGTACACCGATAAACTCATCTTT

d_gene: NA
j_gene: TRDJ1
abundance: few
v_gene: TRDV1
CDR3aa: CALGELRGGAPLGNSYTDKLIF
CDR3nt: TGTGCTCTTGGGGAACTACGGGGCGGGGCCCCACTGGGGAATAGTTACACCGATAAACTCATCTTT

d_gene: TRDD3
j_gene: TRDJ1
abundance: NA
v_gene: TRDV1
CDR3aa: CALGELALGGVHPWGDYTDKLIF
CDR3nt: TGTGCTCTTGGGGAACTAGCATTGGGAGGTGTCCACCCGTGGGGGGATTACACCGATAAACTCATCTTT

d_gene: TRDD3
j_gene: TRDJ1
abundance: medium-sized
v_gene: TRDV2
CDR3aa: CACDTGGITDKLIF
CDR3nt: TGTGCCTGTGACACCGGGGGGATAACCGATAAACTCATCTTT

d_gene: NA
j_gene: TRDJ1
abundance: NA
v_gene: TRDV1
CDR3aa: CALGEGSLNTDKLIF
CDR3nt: TGTGCTCTTGGGGAGGGGAGCCTAAACACCGATAAACTCATCTTT

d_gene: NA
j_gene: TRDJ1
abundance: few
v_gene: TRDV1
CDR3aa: CALGELGRESDKLIF
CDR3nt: TGTGCTCTTGGGGAACTAGGACGCGAATCCGATAAACTCATCTTT